This entry is about one T cell receptor beta chain. V was clipped by 6 bases and J by 3 bases; unmatched bases: 6. CDR3 size: 16 residues. In germline, CDR1 is MDHEN, CDR2 SYDVKM. This sample is part of a study of T-cell reconstitution after alpha-beta-depleted transplantation in children. Unique molecular identifiers featured in how the TCRbeta library was prepared. Each CDR3 protein is one row after TCRdb ran MiXCR on the PCR reads. The sample holds approximately 590,000 distinct CDR3 sequences; about 10% are singletons and the top ten take roughly 4%. The sequence was obtained from a human donor who donated a stem cell graft to a child with acute myeloid leukemia. This specimen was PBMCs from the stem cell graft donor, taken from the stem cell graft. The chain employs TRBV28 and TRBJ2-3; 13 nucleotides agree with TRBD2. The CDR3 DNA reads TGTGCCAGCAGCGCTCCGGGACTAGCGGGAACAGATACGCAGTATTTT. Translated: CASSAPGLAGTDTQYF.